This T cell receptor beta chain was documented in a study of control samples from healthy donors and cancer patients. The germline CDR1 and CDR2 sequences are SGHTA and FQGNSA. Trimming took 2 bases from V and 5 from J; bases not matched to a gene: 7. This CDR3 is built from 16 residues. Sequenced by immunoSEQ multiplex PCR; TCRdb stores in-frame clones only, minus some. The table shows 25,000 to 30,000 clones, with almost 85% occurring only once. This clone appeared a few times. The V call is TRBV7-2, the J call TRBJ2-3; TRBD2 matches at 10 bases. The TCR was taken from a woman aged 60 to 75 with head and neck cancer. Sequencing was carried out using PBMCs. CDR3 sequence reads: CASSLTSGVVGDTQYF. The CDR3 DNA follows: TGTGCCAGCAGCTTAACTAGCGGGGTGGTGGGAGATACGCAGTATTTT.